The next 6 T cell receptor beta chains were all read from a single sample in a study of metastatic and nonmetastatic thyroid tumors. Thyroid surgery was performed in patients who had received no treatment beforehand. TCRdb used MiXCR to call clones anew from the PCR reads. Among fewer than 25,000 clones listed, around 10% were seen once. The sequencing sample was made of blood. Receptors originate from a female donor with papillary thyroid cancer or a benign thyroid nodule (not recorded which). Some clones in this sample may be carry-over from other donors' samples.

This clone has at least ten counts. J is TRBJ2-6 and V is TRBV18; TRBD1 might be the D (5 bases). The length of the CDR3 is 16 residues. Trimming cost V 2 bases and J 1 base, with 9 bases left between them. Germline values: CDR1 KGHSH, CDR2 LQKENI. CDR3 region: CASSPNQGSGANVLTF. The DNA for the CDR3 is TGTGCCAGCTCACCAAATCAGGGATCTGGGGCCAACGTCCTGACTTTC.

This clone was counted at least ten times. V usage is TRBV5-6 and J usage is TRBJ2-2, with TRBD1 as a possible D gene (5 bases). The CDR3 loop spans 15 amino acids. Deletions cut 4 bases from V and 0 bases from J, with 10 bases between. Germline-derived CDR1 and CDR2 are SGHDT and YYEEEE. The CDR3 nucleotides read TGTGCCAGCAGCGGGCCAGGGCCGAACACCGGGGAGCTGTTTTTT. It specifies CASSGPGPNTGELFF.

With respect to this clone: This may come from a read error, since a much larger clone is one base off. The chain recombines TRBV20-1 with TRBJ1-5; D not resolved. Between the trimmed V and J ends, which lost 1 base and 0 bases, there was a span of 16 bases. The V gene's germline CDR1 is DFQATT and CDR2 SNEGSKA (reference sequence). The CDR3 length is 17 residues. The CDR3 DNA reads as TGCAGTGCTAGAGCCCTAGACATACGGTATAGCAATCAGCCCCAGCATTTT. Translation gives CSARALDIRYSNQPQHF.

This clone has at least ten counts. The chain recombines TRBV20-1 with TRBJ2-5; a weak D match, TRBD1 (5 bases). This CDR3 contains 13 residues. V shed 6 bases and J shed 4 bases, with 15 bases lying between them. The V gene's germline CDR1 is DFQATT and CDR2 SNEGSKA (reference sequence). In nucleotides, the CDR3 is TGCAGTGCCAACCAAGGCAGGGCAGAGACCCAGTACTTC. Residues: CSANQGRAETQYF.

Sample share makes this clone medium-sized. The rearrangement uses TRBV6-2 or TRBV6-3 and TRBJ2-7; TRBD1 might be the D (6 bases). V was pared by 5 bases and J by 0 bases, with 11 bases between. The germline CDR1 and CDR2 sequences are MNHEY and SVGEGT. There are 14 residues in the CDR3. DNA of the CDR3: TGTGCCAGCAGTAAACGGACAGCCTCCTACGAGCAGTACTTC. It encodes CASSKRTASYEQYF.

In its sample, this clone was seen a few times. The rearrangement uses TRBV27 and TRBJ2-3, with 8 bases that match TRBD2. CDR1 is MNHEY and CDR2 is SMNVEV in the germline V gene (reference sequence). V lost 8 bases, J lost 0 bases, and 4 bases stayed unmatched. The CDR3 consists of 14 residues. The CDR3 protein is CASGGLDSTDTQYF. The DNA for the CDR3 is TGTGCCAGCGGGGGACTAGATAGCACAGATACGCAGTATTTT.